These 14 T cell receptor beta chains came from one sample sequenced in a study of T-cell reconstitution after alpha-beta-depleted transplantation in children. It was with unique molecular identifiers that the TCRbeta library was prepared. MiXCR, applied by TCRdb to the PCR reads, yields one record per CDR3 protein. Of hundreds of thousands of distinct CDR3 sequences listed, about 17% are singletons. Sequencing was performed on PBMCs from the stem cell graft donor, taken from the stem cell graft. These receptors were collected from a human donor who donated a stem cell graft to a child with acute lymphoblastic leukemia.

This clonotype was counted between two and nine times. The junction does not match germline at one end; this may be a read error. The rearrangement joins TRBV5-1 to TRBJ1-2, with TRBD1 identical over 8 bases. The CDR3 consists of 16 residues. The V gene's germline CDR1 is SGHRS and CDR2 YFSETQ. CDR3 DNA sequence: TGCGCCAGCAGCTTGGGAGTGGACAGGGTACTGTATGGCTACAACTTC. Protein sequence: CASSLGVDRVLYGYNF.

The rearrangement links TRBV6-5 to TRBJ2-5, with D possibly TRBD2 on 7 matching bases. Germline V gene lookup returns CDR1 MNHEY and CDR2 SVGAGI. This CDR3 is 16 amino acids long. Trimming stripped 0 bases from V and 5 bases from J, with 16 bases between. The CDR3 here is CASSYSIRGAGETQYF. The CDR3, as DNA: TGTGCCAGCAGTTACTCGATTCGGGGGGCGGGGGAGACCCAGTACTTC.

The chain carries TRBV27 and TRBJ2-5, with a possible D match to TRBD1 (5 bases). Germline V CDR1 and CDR2: MNHEY, SMNVEV (reference sequence). CDR3 length equals 13 residues. V lost 6 bases, J lost 2 bases, and 10 bases lay in between. CDR3 residues: CASRGRTQETQYF. The CDR3 region has the DNA TGTGCCAGCAGAGGCAGGACACAAGAGACCCAGTACTTC.

This clonotype was detected a few times. V and J are TRBV7-9 and TRBJ2-3; weak D call: TRBD2 (6 bases). V dropped 6 bases and J dropped 1 base, with 20 bases sitting between them. The germline V gene has CDR1 SEHNR and CDR2 FQNEAQ (reference sequence). The CDR3 contains 17 residues. DNA for the CDR3: TGTGCCAGCAGATCATCTCGGACTACCAGGGGCACAGATACGCAGTATTTT. Translated: CASRSSRTTRGTDTQYF.

This clonotype appeared many times. The V call is TRBV12-3 or TRBV12-4, the J call TRBJ2-3; TRBD2 matches at 9 bases. Trimming at V came to 6 bases and at J to 3 bases, leaving 4 bases not matched to a gene. CDR3 length equals 14 residues. CDR3 sequence reads: CASSLLAGTDTQYF. CDR3 sequence (DNA): TGTGCCAGCAGCCTCCTAGCGGGGACAGATACGCAGTATTTT.

This clonotype was picked up a small number of times. This chain links TRBV4-2 with TRBJ1-1; D perhaps matches TRBD1 (6 bases). Germline assignment: CDR1 LGHNA and CDR2 YNFKEQ. This CDR3 comprises 12 residues. Trimming pared 6 bases from V and 2 bases from J, leaving 7 bases between. This chain's CDR3 is CASSGTNTEAFF. For the CDR3, the DNA is TGTGCCAGCAGTGGGACAAACACTGAAGCTTTCTTT.

The chain carries TRBV6-2 or TRBV6-3 and TRBJ2-7; D remains unclear. V was shortened by 6 bases and J by 0 bases, with 12 bases between the two germline ends. The CDR3 totals 14 residues. CDR1 and CDR2 from the germline V gene are MNHEY and SVGEGT. The CDR3 bases are TGTGCCAGCAGACACCGGGCCAACTCCTACGAGCAGTACTTC. Amino acid sequence: CASRHRANSYEQYF.

The J gene is TRBJ2-7, the V gene TRBV14, with 7 positions matching TRBD1. Trimming cost V 4 bases and J 2 bases; bases outside gene matches: 5. The CDR3 extends over 14 amino acids. Germline V CDR1 and CDR2: SGHDN, FVKESK. In DNA form, the CDR3 reads TGTGCCAGCAGCCGACAGGGTCCGACCTACGAGCAGTACTTC. Encoded protein: CASSRQGPTYEQYF.

CDR3 sequence reads: CASSFPGTGNTDTQYF. For the CDR3, the DNA is TGTGCCAGCAGTTTTCCCGGGACTGGAAACACAGATACGCAGTATTTT. This chain connects TRBV12-3 or TRBV12-4 to TRBJ2-3; D is possibly TRBD2 (6 bases). This CDR3 has 16 amino acids. Trimming shortened V by 3 bases and J by 2 bases, and 15 bases separated the two germline ends.

This clonotype was recorded a few times. The chain joins TRBV7-3 to TRBJ2-5; 7 nucleotides line up with TRBD1. The junction had 3 bases not matched to a gene; V was cut back by 0 bases and J by 5 bases. In germline, CDR1 is SGHTA, CDR2 FQGTGA. The CDR3 is made up of 14 amino acids. CDR3 nucleotides: TGTGCCAGCAGCTTAACAGGGGGCCAGGAGACCCAGTACTTC. As protein: CASSLTGGQETQYF.

This sequence joins TRBV15 and TRBJ1-5; tentatively, D is TRBD1 (5 bases). V was shortened by 0 bases and J by 1 base, with 13 bases between the two germline ends. The CDR3 runs 17 residues. Germline CDR1 LNHNV, CDR2 YYDKDF (reference sequence). The chain's CDR3 is CATSRDLGTESNQPQHF. The CDR3 nucleotides read TGTGCCACCAGCAGAGATCTAGGGACGGAAAGCAATCAGCCCCAGCATTTT.

The gene calls are TRBV5-1 and TRBJ2-1; D gene ambiguous. This CDR3 is built from 11 residues. Germline loops: CDR1 SGHRS, CDR2 YFSETQ. V lost 4 bases to trimming and J lost 11 bases, with 10 bases between them. The CDR3 nucleotides read TGCGCCAGCAGCCCCTCCCGTCAGCAGTTCTTC. Its protein product is CASSPSRQQFF.

The chain joins TRBV6-1 to TRBJ2-7; no reliable D call. V lost 2 bases, J lost 4 bases, and 9 bases lay in between. The CDR3 sequence is 13 residues long. CDR1 is MNHNS, CDR2 SASEGT, per germline. The CDR3 reads CASSETTSYEQYF. The CDR3 DNA sequence: TGTGCCAGCAGTGAAACTACGAGTTACGAGCAGTACTTC.

The chain is built from TRBV7-2 and TRBJ2-7; 7 bases are a match to TRBD2. The ends lost 0 bases at V and 0 bases at J; junction bases unmatched: 2. From germline, CDR1 is SGHTA and CDR2 FQGNSA. The CDR3 has 15 residues. The CDR3 loop reads CASSLASSGSYEQYF. Here the CDR3 DNA reads TGTGCCAGCAGCTTAGCGTCTAGCGGCTCCTACGAGCAGTACTTC.